The source of this TCR beta chain is a study of regulatory T cells in long-lasting Graves disease. General study findings and limits: The study found lower TCR diversity in persistent Graves' patients than in newly diagnosed ones. With a small sample size, accuracy may have been reduced.

Time point of the sample: persistent/refractory GD, antithyroid drugs over 5 years with positive TRAb. PBMC RNA served as the TCR library source. This clonotype has only a few counts. Antigen: not known. Germline CDR1 reads MGHDK; CDR2 reads SYGVNS. The CDR3 has 12 residues. V lost 4 bases, J lost 3 bases, and 7 bases lay in between. Library construction for TCR beta used iRepertoire HTBI primers and Arm-PCR of CDR3 regions. TCRdb analysed the multiplex PCR reads with MiXCR anew, one entry per CDR3 protein. The repertoire consists of about 460,000 distinct CDR3 sequences, with 22% occurring once and the leading ten covering around 13%.

This specimen consisted of peripheral blood mononuclear cells (PBMCs), obtained when the disease was refractory, from a patient treated with antithyroid drugs. This chain uses TRBV25-1 with TRBJ2-7, with D perhaps matching TRBD1 (6 bases). The origin of this receptor is a female donor with Graves disease. This CDR3 is CASSGTDYEQYF. CDR3 DNA: TGTGCCAGCAGTGGGACAGACTACGAGCAGTACTTC.